This record looks at one T cell receptor beta chain sequence and its context. The record originates from a study of blood T cell repertoires in COVID-19. The repertoire was sequenced with immunoSEQ multiplex PCR; TCRdb's copy has only in-frame clones and lacks some. The sample holds 100,000 to 150,000 clones; around 88% are singletons and the top ten take less than 20%. The receptor's source is a man in his forties or fifties with active or convalescent COVID-19. Sequenced: peripheral blood.

CDR3 sequence: CASSIGQNRETQYF. The DNA for the CDR3 is TGTGCCAGTAGTATCGGACAGAACAGAGAGACCCAGTACTTC. This chain uses TRBV19 with TRBJ2-5; possibly TRBD1 for D (6 bases). V gave up 3 bases and J gave up 4 bases, with 12 bases separating them. The CDR3 covers 14 residues. CDR1 LNHDA and CDR2 SQIVND come from the germline V gene (reference sequence).